This is a list of T cell receptor beta chains from one sample in a study of T cells in narcolepsy. TCRdb's copy holds only in-frame clones and misses some; the assay was immunoSEQ multiplex PCR. The sample consists of about 25,000 clones, 84% of them appearing once. Source material: CD45RA- memory CD4+ T cells from PBMCs. Receptors originate from a human donor with narcolepsy. Both conserved end residues are part of each CDR3. A D gene is named only where the DNA matches it firmly. The listing skips clone size in some rows; elsewhere it reads once, few, many or a size class.

TRBV7-9	TRBJ1-2	.	.	CASSPRDFGLGYTF	TGTGCCAGCAGCCCCCGGGACTTCGGATTGGGCTACACCTTC
TRBV29-1	TRBJ2-1	.	.	CSVEAPRGAINNEQFF	TGCAGCGTTGAAGCCCCTCGGGGGGCGATCAACAATGAGCAGTTCTTC
TRBV5-8	TRBJ2-1	.	.	CASSLRLANEQFF	TGTGCCAGCAGCTTGAGGCTAGCCAATGAGCAGTTCTTC
TRBV7-9	TRBJ2-1	.	.	CASSLRGGQSSYNEQFF	TGTGCCAGCAGCTTAAGAGGAGGACAGAGCTCCTACAATGAGCAGTTCTTC
TRBV29-1	TRBJ2-7	.	once	CSVEDRSPPYEQYF	TGCAGCGTTGAAGATCGGAGCCCCCCCTACGAGCAGTACTTC
TRBV28	TRBJ2-3	TRBD2	.	CASSYTGGGTDTQYF	TGTGCCAGCAGTTATACGGGAGGGGGCACAGATACGCAGTATTTT
TRBV4-3	TRBJ2-1	TRBD2	.	CASSQGLAGVLYEQFF	TGCGCCAGCAGCCAAGGACTAGCGGGAGTCCTATATGAGCAGTTCTTC
TRBV5-1	TRBJ2-1	TRBD1	few	CASSLAPGQESNEQFF	TGCGCCAGCAGCTTGGCTCCGGGACAGGAGAGCAATGAGCAGTTCTTC
TRBV5-6	TRBJ2-1	TRBD2	.	CASSRVTSDGGEQFF	TGTGCCAGCAGCCGGGTAACTAGCGACGGGGGTGAGCAGTTCTTC
TRBV15	TRBJ2-2	.	.	CATSGFQTGEDTGELFF	TGTGCCACCAGCGGATTTCAGACAGGCGAAGACACCGGGGAGCTGTTTTTT
TRBV7-8	TRBJ2-3	TRBD2	.	CASSLGASGSLGTDTQYF	TGTGCCAGCAGCTTAGGGGCTAGCGGGAGTTTGGGCACAGATACGCAGTATTTT
TRBV5-4	TRBJ2-2	.	.	CASSSDSNTGELFF	TGTGCCAGCAGCTCGGACAGCAACACCGGGGAGCTGTTTTTT
TRBV9	TRBJ2-3	.	.	CASSRGLGGPSTDTQYF	TGTGCCAGCAGCAGGGGTTTGGGGGGTCCTAGCACAGATACGCAGTATTTT
TRBV5-6	TRBJ2-6	.	once	CASSLAGVSGANVLTF	TGTGCCAGCAGCTTGGCGGGGGTCTCTGGGGCCAACGTCCTGACTTTC
TRBV4-3	TRBJ1-1	.	.	CASSQGSTSNTEAFF	TGCGCCAGCAGCCAAGGTTCCACATCGAACACTGAAGCTTTCTTT
TRBV28	TRBJ2-5	.	.	CAGRGRKETQYF	TGTGCCGGCAGAGGCAGAAAAGAGACCCAGTACTTC
TRBV19	TRBJ1-5	.	.	CASSVLQGNQPQHF	TGTGCCAGTAGTGTTCTACAGGGAAATCAGCCCCAGCATTTT
TRBV7-2	TRBJ2-7	TRBD2	few	CASSLVGLAAASYEQYF	TGTGCCAGCAGCTTAGTGGGACTAGCGGCAGCCTCCTACGAGCAGTACTTC
TRBV6-5	TRBJ1-1	.	few	CASSPGGTEAFF	TGTGCCAGCAGTCCCGGGGGAACTGAAGCTTTCTTT
TRBV10-1	TRBJ2-1	TRBD2	few	CASSDRIAGSYNEQFF	TGCGCCAGCAGTGACCGGATAGCGGGATCCTACAATGAGCAGTTCTTC
TRBV28	TRBJ2-5	TRBD2	.	CASGRAWETQYF	TGTGCCAGCGGGAGGGCGTGGGAGACCCAGTACTTC
TRBV6-5	TRBJ1-2	.	.	CASSSQGRANYGYTF	TGTGCCAGCAGTTCCCAGGGGAGAGCTAACTATGGCTACACCTTC
TRBV11-2	TRBJ1-5	.	.	CASSLDGQPNQPQHF	TGTGCCAGCAGCTTAGATGGGCAGCCCAATCAGCCCCAGCATTTT
TRBV28	TRBJ2-1	TRBD2	.	CASSLASGRDNEQFF	TGTGCCAGCAGCTTGGCTAGCGGGAGAGATAATGAGCAGTTCTTC
TRBV5-1	TRBJ2-3	TRBD2	.	CASSLGTSGLSTDTQYF	TGCGCCAGCAGCTTGGGGACTAGCGGACTTAGCACAGATACGCAGTATTTT
TRBV27	TRBJ1-1	.	.	CASSWGLRTEAFF	TGTGCCAGCAGTTGGGGGCTTCGCACTGAAGCTTTCTTT
TRBV27	TRBJ2-1	TRBD2	.	CASSLTRTSGFSYNEQFF	TGTGCCAGCAGTCTAACTCGGACTAGCGGTTTCTCCTACAATGAGCAGTTCTTC
TRBV7-9	TRBJ1-2	TRBD1	.	CASSADRGNSVGYTF	TGTGCCAGCAGCGCTGACAGGGGCAATTCGGTTGGCTACACCTTC
TRBV6-6	TRBJ1-3	.	.	CASSKATGIGNTIYF	TGTGCCAGCAGTAAAGCAACAGGGATTGGAAACACCATATATTTT
TRBV11-2	TRBJ1-6	TRBD1	.	CASDRGNSSPLHF	TGTGCCAGCGACAGGGGCAATAGTTCACCCCTCCACTTT
TRBV28	TRBJ2-3	.	.	CASRKQGADTQYF	TGTGCCAGCAGGAAACAGGGCGCAGATACGCAGTATTTT
TRBV11-2	TRBJ2-7	TRBD2	.	CASSLGKGLAGHTSYEQYF	TGTGCCAGCAGCTTAGGGAAGGGACTAGCGGGACATACGTCCTACGAGCAGTACTTC
TRBV18	TRBJ2-5	.	.	CASSPQGWETQYF	TGTGCCAGCTCACCGCAAGGATGGGAGACCCAGTACTTC